The 14 T cell receptor beta chains below come from one sample, sequenced in a study of blood T cell repertoires in COVID-19. Assay: immunoSEQ multiplex PCR; the TCRdb copy retains only in-frame clones and omits some. Among 250,000 to 300,000 clones listed, approximately 82% were seen once. The sequenced sample consisted of PBMCs or T cells enriched from blood (not recorded which). Receptors originate from a man between 40 and 49 years old who had been exposed to COVID-19.

The chain is built from TRBV9 and TRBJ2-7; D is possibly TRBD2 (6 bases). Germline CDR1 SGDLS, CDR2 YYNGEE. The CDR3 spans 14 residues. The V gene lost 6 bases and the J gene lost 2 bases, with 15 bases spanning the gap. The CDR3 DNA sequence: TGTGCCAGCACCGAGGGACTCGGAGCCTACGAGCAGTACTTC. Translation: CASTEGLGAYEQYF.

This clone turned up a few times. The rearrangement joins TRBV3-1 (or the pseudogene TRBV3-2) to TRBJ2-7, with D perhaps TRBD1 (7 bases). Trimming removed 6 bases from V and 3 bases from J, with 12 bases in between. This CDR3 spans 13 amino acids. Per germline, CDR1 LGHDT and CDR2 YNNKEL (reference sequence). CDR3 in amino acids: CASSVRGVYEQYF. The CDR3 coding sequence is TGTGCCAGCAGTGTCAGGGGGGTCTACGAGCAGTACTTC.

The chain has TRBV12-5 and TRBJ1-2, with a possible D match to TRBD1 (6 bases). The CDR3 covers 14 residues. The germline V gene encodes CDR1 LGHNT and CDR2 FRNRAP. Trimming pared 4 bases from V and 4 bases from J, leaving 13 bases between. CDR3: CASGSGADSYGYTF. In DNA, the CDR3 is TGTGCTAGTGGTTCGGGTGCGGACAGCTATGGCTACACCTTC.

This clone has just one count. The chain has TRBV24-1 and TRBJ2-3, with TRBD2 matching over 7 bases. J lost 1 base, V lost 9 bases, and 3 bases had no gene match. The CDR3 is 13 amino acids. Germline V lookup: CDR1 KGHDR, CDR2 SFDVKD. This CDR3 is CATRSGGTDTQYF. The CDR3 nucleotides read TGTGCCACCCGAAGCGGGGGCACAGATACGCAGTATTTT.

This chain uses TRBV29-1 with TRBJ1-2, with unresolved D. This CDR3 has 14 amino acids. Per the germline V gene, CDR1 is SQVTM and CDR2 is ANQGSEA. V lost 0 bases and J lost 8, with 16 bases in between. The CDR3 sequence: CSVEDRRFYEGYTF. Written as DNA, the CDR3 is TGCAGCGTTGAAGACAGGAGGTTCTACGAGGGCTACACCTTC.

The rearrangement links TRBV5-1 to TRBJ2-1; maybe TRBD1 (6 bases). V was trimmed by 2 bases and J by 10 bases, leaving 10 bases between them. The CDR3 contains 12 residues. The germline CDR1 and CDR2 sequences are SGHRS and YFSETQ. The CDR3, as DNA: TGCGCCAGCAGCTTAGGACAGAAAGAGCAGTTCTTC. Its protein product is CASSLGQKEQFF.

The gene calls are TRBV19 and TRBJ2-1; 7 nucleotides match TRBD2. The CDR3 runs to 12 residues. CDR1 and CDR2 from the germline V gene are LNHDA and SQIVND (reference sequence). The ends lost 6 bases at V and 9 bases at J; junction bases unmatched: 5. For the CDR3, the DNA is TGTGCCAGTAGGAGCGGGGTCATTGAGCAGTTCTTC. Translating gives CASRSGVIEQFF.

This rearrangement joins TRBV3-1 (or the pseudogene TRBV3-2) to TRBJ1-1; unclear D gene. The V and J ends lost 2 bases and 5 bases respectively, with 6 bases between them. The CDR3 contains 12 residues. Germline CDR1 and CDR2: LGHDT and YNNKEL (reference sequence). CDR3 region: CASSQQATEAFF. DNA for the CDR3: TGTGCCAGCAGCCAACAGGCGACTGAAGCTTTCTTT.

The DNA of the CDR3 is TGTGCCAGCAGCTTCGGACTAGCGGGAGAGACCCAGTACTTC. Translated: CASSFGLAGETQYF. V and J are TRBV11-3 and TRBJ2-5; the match to TRBD2 covers 11 bases. With 3 bases clipped from V and 4 bases from J, the junction kept 1 base outside the gene matches. Germline V gives CDR1 SGHNT, CDR2 YENEEA. CDR3 size: 14 residues.

This chain uses TRBV6-2 or TRBV6-3 with TRBJ2-3; 9 bases map to TRBD1. Germline V lookup: CDR1 MNHEY, CDR2 SVGEGT. The CDR3 has 15 amino acids. The ends lost 2 bases at V and 1 base at J; junction bases unmatched: 1. CDR3 DNA sequence: TGTGCCAGCAGTTACCGGGACAGGGGCACAGATACGCAGTATTTT. This translates into CASSYRDRGTDTQYF.

The V and J genes are TRBV7-3 and TRBJ1-5; D gene unclear. Looked up from germline, CDR1 is SGHTA and CDR2 is FQGTGA. CDR3 length: 13 residues. V was shortened by 5 bases and J by 6 bases, with 11 bases between the two germline ends. The CDR3 region has the DNA TGTGCCAGCAGCACCCAAGCAGGTCAGCCCCAGCATTTT. It specifies CASSTQAGQPQHF.

The chain joins TRBV23-1 to TRBJ2-7; 11 bases agree with TRBD2. TRBV23-1 is reported as an ORF; its role is uncertain. V lost 10 bases to trimming and J lost 3 bases; unmatched junction nucleotides: 17. This CDR3 has 17 residues. The CDR3 here is CATPTSGVFGYYYEQYF. The DNA of the CDR3 is TGCGCCACCCCGACTAGCGGGGTGTTTGGCTACTACTACGAGCAGTACTTC.

The chain has TRBV12-3 or TRBV12-4 and TRBJ1-2, with 9 bases lining up with TRBD1. This CDR3 is built from 13 residues. Trimming cost V 5 bases and J 4 bases; bases outside gene matches: 2. The chain's CDR3 is CASSTQGAYGYTF. In DNA, the CDR3 is TGTGCCAGCAGTACACAGGGGGCCTATGGCTACACCTTC.

This sequence joins TRBV19 and TRBJ2-3; D remains ambiguous. CDR3 length: 13 residues. V was trimmed by 0 bases and J by 5 bases, leaving 6 bases between them. Germline CDR1 reads LNHDA; CDR2 reads SQIVND (reference sequence). CDR3 sequence (DNA): TGTGCCAGTAGTATAGAACGACAAGATACGCAGTATTTT. The encoded protein is CASSIERQDTQYF.